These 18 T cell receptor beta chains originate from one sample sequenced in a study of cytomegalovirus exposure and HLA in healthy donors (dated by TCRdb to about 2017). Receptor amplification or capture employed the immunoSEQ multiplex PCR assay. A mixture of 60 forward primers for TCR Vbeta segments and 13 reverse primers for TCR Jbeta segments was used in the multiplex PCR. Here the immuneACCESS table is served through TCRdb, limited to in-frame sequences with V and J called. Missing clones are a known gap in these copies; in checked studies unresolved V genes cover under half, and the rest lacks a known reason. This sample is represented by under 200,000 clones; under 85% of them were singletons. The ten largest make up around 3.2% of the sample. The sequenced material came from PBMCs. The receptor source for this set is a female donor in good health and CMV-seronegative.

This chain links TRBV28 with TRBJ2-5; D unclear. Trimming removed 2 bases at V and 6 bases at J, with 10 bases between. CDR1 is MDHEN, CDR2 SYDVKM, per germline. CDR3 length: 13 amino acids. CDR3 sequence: CASSLDGVKTQYF. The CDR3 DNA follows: TGTGCCAGCAGTTTAGACGGAGTCAAGACCCAGTACTTC.

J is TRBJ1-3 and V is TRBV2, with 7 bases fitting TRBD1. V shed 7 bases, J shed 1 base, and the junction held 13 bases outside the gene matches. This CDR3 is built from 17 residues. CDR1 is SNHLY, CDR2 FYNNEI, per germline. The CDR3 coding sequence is TGTGCCAGCATCCCAGGGGGAAGCCTCTATTCTGGAAACACCATATATTTT. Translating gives CASIPGGSLYSGNTIYF.

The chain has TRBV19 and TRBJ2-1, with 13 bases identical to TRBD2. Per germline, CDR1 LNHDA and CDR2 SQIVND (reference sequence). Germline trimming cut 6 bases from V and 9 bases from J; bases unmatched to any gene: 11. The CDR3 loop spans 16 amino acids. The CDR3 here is CASRTPGTSGKSEQFF. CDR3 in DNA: TGTGCCAGTAGGACTCCTGGGACTAGCGGGAAAAGTGAGCAGTTCTTC.

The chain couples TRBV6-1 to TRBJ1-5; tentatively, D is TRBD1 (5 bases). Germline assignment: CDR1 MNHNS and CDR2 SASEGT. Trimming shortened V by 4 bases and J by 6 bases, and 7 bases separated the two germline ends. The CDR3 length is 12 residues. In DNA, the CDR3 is TGTGCCAGCAGTGCAGGGTTTCAGCCCCAGCATTTT. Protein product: CASSAGFQPQHF.

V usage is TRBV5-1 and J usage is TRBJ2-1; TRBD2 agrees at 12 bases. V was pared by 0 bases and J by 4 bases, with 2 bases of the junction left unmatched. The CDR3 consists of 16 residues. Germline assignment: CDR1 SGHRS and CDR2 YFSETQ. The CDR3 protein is CASSLGGTSGYNEQFF. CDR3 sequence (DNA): TGCGCCAGCAGCTTGGGTGGGACTAGCGGGTACAATGAGCAGTTCTTC.

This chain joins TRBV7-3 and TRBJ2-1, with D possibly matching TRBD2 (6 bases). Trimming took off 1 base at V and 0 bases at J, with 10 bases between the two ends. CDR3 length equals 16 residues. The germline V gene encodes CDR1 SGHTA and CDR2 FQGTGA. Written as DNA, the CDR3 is TGTGCCAGCAGCTTAAATGCCGGGAGCTCCTACAATGAGCAGTTCTTC. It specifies CASSLNAGSSYNEQFF. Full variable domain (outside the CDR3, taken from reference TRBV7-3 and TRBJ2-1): GAGVSQTPSNKVTEKGKYVELRCDPISGHTALYWYRQSLGQGPEFLIYFQGTGAADDSGLPNDRFFAVRPEGSVSTLKIQRTERGDSAVYLCASSLNAGSSYNEQFFGPGTRLTVL.

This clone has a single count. CDR3 sequence: CSVVKQGAKNIQYF. For the CDR3, the DNA is TGCAGCGTTGTAAAACAGGGGGCGAAAAACATTCAGTACTTC. This rearrangement joins TRBV29-1 to TRBJ2-4; 9 bases agree with TRBD1. V gave up 4 bases and J gave up 4 bases; unmatched junction bases: 5. Germline lookup yields CDR1 SQVTM and CDR2 ANQGSEA. CDR3 size: 14 residues.

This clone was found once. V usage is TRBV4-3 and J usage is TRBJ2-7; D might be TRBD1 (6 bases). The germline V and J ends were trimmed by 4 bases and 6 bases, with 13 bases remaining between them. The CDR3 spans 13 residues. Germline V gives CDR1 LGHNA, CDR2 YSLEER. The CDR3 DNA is TGCGCCAGCAGCCGGGTACAGGGTTCCGAGCAGTACTTC. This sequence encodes CASSRVQGSEQYF.

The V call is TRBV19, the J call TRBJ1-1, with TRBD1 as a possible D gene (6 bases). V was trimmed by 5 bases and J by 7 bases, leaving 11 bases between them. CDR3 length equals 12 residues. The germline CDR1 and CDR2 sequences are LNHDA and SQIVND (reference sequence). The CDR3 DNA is TGTGCCAGTAGTCCCGGACAGCTTGAAGCTTTCTTT. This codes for CASSPGQLEAFF.

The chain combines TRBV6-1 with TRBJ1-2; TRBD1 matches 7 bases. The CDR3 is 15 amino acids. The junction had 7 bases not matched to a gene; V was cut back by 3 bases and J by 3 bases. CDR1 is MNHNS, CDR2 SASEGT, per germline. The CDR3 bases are TGTGCCAGCAGTGAGGAGGGGGCGCGTCACTATGGCTACACCTTC. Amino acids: CASSEEGARHYGYTF.

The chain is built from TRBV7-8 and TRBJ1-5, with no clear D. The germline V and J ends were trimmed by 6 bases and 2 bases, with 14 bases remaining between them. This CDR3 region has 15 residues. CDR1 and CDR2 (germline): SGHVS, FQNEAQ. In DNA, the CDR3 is TGTGCCAGCAGTACGGGAGCCGGGGGCAATCAGCCCCAGCATTTT. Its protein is CASSTGAGGNQPQHF. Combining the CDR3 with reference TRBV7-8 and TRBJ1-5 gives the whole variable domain GAGVSQSPRYKVAKRGQDVALRCDPISGHVSLFWYQQALGQGPEFLTYFQNEAQLDKSGLPSDRFFAERPEGSVSTLKIQRTQQEDSAVYLCASSTGAGGNQPQHFGDGTRLSIL.

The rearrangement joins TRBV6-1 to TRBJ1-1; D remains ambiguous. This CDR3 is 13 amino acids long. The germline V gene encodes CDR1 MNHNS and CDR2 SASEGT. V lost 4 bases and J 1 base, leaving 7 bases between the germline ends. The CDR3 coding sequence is TGTGCCAGCAGTGGACAAGAGAACACTGAAGCTTTCTTT. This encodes CASSGQENTEAFF.

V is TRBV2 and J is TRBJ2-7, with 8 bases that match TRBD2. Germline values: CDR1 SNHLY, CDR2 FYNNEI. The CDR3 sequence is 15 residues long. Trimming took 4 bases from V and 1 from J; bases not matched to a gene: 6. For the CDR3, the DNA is TGTGCCAGCAGTGTCGGGAGGGGACCTTCCTACGAGCAGTACTTC. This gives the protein CASSVGRGPSYEQYF.

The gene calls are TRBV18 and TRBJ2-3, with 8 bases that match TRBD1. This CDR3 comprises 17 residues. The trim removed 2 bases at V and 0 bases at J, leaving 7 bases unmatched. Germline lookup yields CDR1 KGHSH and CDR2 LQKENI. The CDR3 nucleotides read TGTGCCAGCTCACCAATCGGACAGGGTACTAGCACAGATACGCAGTATTTT. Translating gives CASSPIGQGTSTDTQYF.

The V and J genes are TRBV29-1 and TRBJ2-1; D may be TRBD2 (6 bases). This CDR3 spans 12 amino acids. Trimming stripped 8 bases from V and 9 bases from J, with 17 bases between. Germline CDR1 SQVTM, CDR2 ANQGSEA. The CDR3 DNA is TGCAGCAAGGTGGGAGGACGAAGTGAGCAGTTCTTC. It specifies CSKVGGRSEQFF.

The CDR3, as DNA: TGCAGCGTTGACTGGGGAGCGAACACTGAAGCTTTCTTT. It encodes CSVDWGANTEAFF. The gene calls are TRBV29-1 and TRBJ1-1; no definite D call. Germline assignment: CDR1 SQVTM and CDR2 ANQGSEA. Trimming took off 3 bases at V and 1 base at J, with 9 bases between the two ends. CDR3 length: 13 residues.

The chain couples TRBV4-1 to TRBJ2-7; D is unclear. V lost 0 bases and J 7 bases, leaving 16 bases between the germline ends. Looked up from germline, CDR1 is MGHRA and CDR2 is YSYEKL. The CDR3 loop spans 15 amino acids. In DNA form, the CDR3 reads TGCGCCAGCAGCCAAGATAATACAGTCTTAGGTGAGCAGTACTTC. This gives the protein CASSQDNTVLGEQYF.

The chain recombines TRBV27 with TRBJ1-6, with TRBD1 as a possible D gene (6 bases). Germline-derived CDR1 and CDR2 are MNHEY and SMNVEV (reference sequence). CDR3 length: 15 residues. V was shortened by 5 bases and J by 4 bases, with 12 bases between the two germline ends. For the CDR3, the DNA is TGTGCCAGCAGTGGTCGACAGGCATATAATTCACCCCTCCACTTT. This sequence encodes CASSGRQAYNSPLHF.